A selection of T cell receptor beta chains follows, all from one sample in a study of cytomegalovirus exposure and HLA in healthy donors. The data were produced by immunoSEQ multiplex PCR, yet TCRdb's version contains in-frame clones alone and is incomplete. Here the sample spans approximately 280,000 clones, over 85% being singletons. The source material was PBMCs. Every receptor here comes from a woman aged 18-30 years in good health and CMV-seronegative. Both conserved end residues are part of each CDR3. The D gene is left open where the match is weak. Not every row has a clone size; where given, it reads once, few, many or a size class.

d_call	clone_size	j_call	v_call	cdr3_aa	cdr3_nt
TRBD1	NA	TRBJ1-1	TRBV18	CASSPYGTEDEAFF	TGTGCCAGCTCACCATATGGGACAGAGGATGAAGCTTTCTTT
NA	NA	TRBJ2-7	TRBV18	CASSPSSNRVGYEQYF	TGTGCCAGCTCACCCTCGTCAAACAGGGTGGGTTACGAGCAGTACTTC
NA	NA	TRBJ2-7	TRBV27	CASSLVAAGRDFKQYF	TGTGCCAGCAGCCTCGTAGCGGCGGGGCGGGATTTCAAGCAGTACTTC
NA	NA	TRBJ2-4	TRBV4-1	CASSQDAGLLNIAKNIQYF	TGCGCCAGCAGCCAAGATGCAGGGTTATTGAACATAGCCAAAAACATTCAGTACTTC
TRBD1	NA	TRBJ2-7	TRBV19	CASSIFPGQGLTYEQYF	TGTGCCAGTAGTATTTTCCCCGGACAGGGTCTTACCTACGAGCAGTACTTC
NA	NA	TRBJ1-5	TRBV12-5	CASGRGGFGVSNQPQHF	TGTGCTAGTGGTCGGGGGGGTTTTGGGGTCTCCAATCAGCCCCAGCATTTT
NA	few	TRBJ1-1	TRBV5-4	CASSLYSLQGLNTEAFF	TGTGCCAGCAGCTTGTACTCGTTACAGGGATTGAACACTGAAGCTTTCTTT
NA	NA	TRBJ1-6	TRBV30	CAWSEGRGNSPLHF	TGTGCCTGGAGTGAGGGCAGGGGTAATTCACCCCTCCACTTT
TRBD1	NA	TRBJ2-7	TRBV5-4	CASSSRDRGVTGREQYF	TGTGCCAGCAGCTCCCGGGACAGGGGGGTTACGGGTCGGGAGCAGTACTTC
TRBD2	NA	TRBJ2-1	TRBV7-3	CASSLIAGGPNEQFF	TGTGCCAGCAGCTTAATAGCGGGGGGGCCCAATGAGCAGTTCTTC
NA	NA	TRBJ1-1	TRBV6-5	CASSYSLVTGLAFF	TGTGCCAGCAGTTACTCTCTCGTTACAGGGTTAGCTTTCTTT
NA	NA	TRBJ1-2	TRBV6-5	CASSYSRGNYGYTF	TGTGCCAGCAGTTACTCGCGGGGAAACTATGGCTACACCTTC
TRBD1	NA	TRBJ2-7	TRBV9	CASSVWGQGADEQYF	TGTGCCAGCAGCGTTTGGGGCCAGGGGGCCGACGAGCAGTACTTC
NA	NA	TRBJ1-1	TRBV6-5	CASYDSTEGRTEAFF	TGTGCCAGCTACGACTCGACGGAGGGGAGGACTGAAGCTTTCTTT
TRBD2	NA	TRBJ2-1	TRBV5-6	CASSRPTSGEEQFF	TGTGCCAGCAGTCGACCCACTAGCGGGGAAGAGCAGTTCTTC
NA	NA	TRBJ1-3	TRBV10-3	CAISESTQRETRNTIYF	TGTGCCATCAGTGAGTCGACTCAACGGGAGACGCGAAACACCATATATTTT
NA	NA	TRBJ1-2	TRBV18	CASSPQREEEANYGYTF	TGTGCCAGCTCACCCCAAAGGGAGGAAGAAGCTAACTATGGCTACACCTTC
NA	NA	TRBJ2-1	TRBV6-1	CASSWTLAGEQFF	TGTGCCAGCAGTTGGACCCTAGCTGGTGAGCAGTTCTTC
TRBD1	NA	TRBJ1-1	TRBV2	CASSEIGTGGTEAFF	TGTGCCAGCAGTGAAATCGGGACAGGGGGCACTGAAGCTTTCTTT